Sequencing of this T cell receptor (beta chain) was carried out in a study of blood T cell repertoires in COVID-19 (dated by TCRdb to between 2020 and 2021). Broadly, across the study: Recovered participants in ImmuneRACE Cohort 3 were defined by two consecutive negative NP/OP PCR tests, clearance by a healthcare professional, or resolution of symptoms. Samples were obtained from the ongoing ImmuneRACE study (first 160 participants) and from 1,200 or so subjects provided by 6 global collaborators. Collaborator samples came from the United States, Italy and Spain and covered acute and convalescent phases of COVID-19. The material from the prospective study consisted of cDNA or gDNA derived from T cells, B-cell-depleted T cells, or PBMCs. Subjects who had been exposed to COVID-19, were actively infected with it, or had recovered from it provided the deeply sampled blood TCRbeta repertoires that made up the dataset. Where HLA class I and class II types were available, the types were taken from metadata supplied by the sample provider, not from assay-based typing. A freely available public database, intended as a resource for researchers studying the immune response to SARS-CoV-2, is where the repertoires were released. Sample metadata almost always included a de-identified subject ID, COVID-19 status, age in years and sex.

V has 6 bases trimmed and J has 4 bases trimmed; junction bases matching no gene number 10. As encoded in the germline V gene, CDR1 is MNHEY while CDR2 is SVGAGI. The CDR3 starts with the cysteine, ends with the phenylalanine, and has 15 residues. The sequence is cut down to CDR3 DNA, 45 bases in frame from base 1. Details on this clone: Its antigen remains unidentified. Qualities for individual bases were not recorded, and no much larger clone is one base off.

General findings and caveats noted by the study authors: How much clinical and demographic metadata was included differed by source and by participant, and the metadata was provided uncurated.

The immunoSEQ Assay, a bias-controlled multiplex PCR, was used to amplify TCRbeta CDR3 regions from genomic DNA. As for how the authors treated the data: The number of nucleated cells in each sample was estimated by amplification of reference gene primers within the assay. To quantify the absolute abundance of each unique TCRbeta CDR3 rearrangement, sequence reads were collapsed and filtered. For each sample, productive Simpson clonality was calculated as the square root of Simpson's diversity index over productive rearrangements. The table was pulled from immuneACCESS by TCRdb, which kept in-frame rearrangements only. Such tables lose some clones; where checked, under half of the loss comes from unresolved V genes, and the rest has no known cause. V and J calls and clone size are those listed in that table; D and trimming were worked out from the DNA. The table for this sample lists about 400,000 clones; about 87% of them were counted only once. The top ten hold roughly 1.9% of the sample.

Participants in the prospective study were enrolled through a virtual design, were aged about 18 to 100 years, and lived in about two dozen United States geographic areas. To assign participants to cohorts, the prospective study relied on clinical history that participants themselves reported in a screening survey and a study questionnaire. In the prospective study, mobile phlebotomists collected whole blood, serum and a nasopharyngeal or oropharyngeal swab from each participant. Over a roughly two-month period, participants in the prospective study had the option of providing additional blood draws and questionnaires. Before DNA extraction, blood samples from the prospective study were shipped at room temperature or frozen.

The chain joins TRBV6-5 to TRBJ2-7, and TRBD2 matches 9 of the central bases. The clonotype comes from a man aged 35 to 55 in a cohort exposed to, infected with or recovered from COVID-19 (not recorded which). The specimen was PBMCs or T cells enriched from blood (not recorded which). The DNA reads as follows: TGTGCCAGCAGGTTTGTTCGCGGGAGGGGTTACGAGCAGTACTTC. This is translated as CASRFVRGRGYEQYF.